This TCR beta chain was found in a study of T-cell reconstitution after alpha-beta-depleted transplantation in children. Study outcomes and limitations: At one year after transplant, newly produced T cells mostly accounted for T-cell counts and diversity. Expanded graft clones, several hundred of them, were reportedly the source of alpha-beta T cells about two months after transplant.

As for this clonotype: Antigen: not known.

Unique molecular identifiers were incorporated when the TCRbeta library was constructed. TCRdb re-analysed the PCR reads in MiXCR, keeping a single row per CDR3 protein. In the table there are about 290,000 distinct CDR3 sequences, 6.5% to 9% of which are singletons. The source of this sequence is a female patient aged 2-9 years who had a stem cell transplant for Fanconi anemia, so the T cells may come from the graft donor. Sample: peripheral blood, taken 360 days after TCRalphabeta/CD19-depleted stem cell transplant.

The CDR3 loop is CASSSTRQGGYTDTQYF. CDR3 coding DNA: TGTGCCAGCAGCTCCACCCGACAGGGGGGGTACACAGATACGCAGTATTTT. The chain couples TRBV28 to TRBJ2-3; 9 nucleotides agree with TRBD1. The ends lost 6 bases at V and 2 bases at J; junction bases unmatched: 12. Germline CDR1 and CDR2: MDHEN and SYDVKM. The CDR3 loop spans 17 amino acids.